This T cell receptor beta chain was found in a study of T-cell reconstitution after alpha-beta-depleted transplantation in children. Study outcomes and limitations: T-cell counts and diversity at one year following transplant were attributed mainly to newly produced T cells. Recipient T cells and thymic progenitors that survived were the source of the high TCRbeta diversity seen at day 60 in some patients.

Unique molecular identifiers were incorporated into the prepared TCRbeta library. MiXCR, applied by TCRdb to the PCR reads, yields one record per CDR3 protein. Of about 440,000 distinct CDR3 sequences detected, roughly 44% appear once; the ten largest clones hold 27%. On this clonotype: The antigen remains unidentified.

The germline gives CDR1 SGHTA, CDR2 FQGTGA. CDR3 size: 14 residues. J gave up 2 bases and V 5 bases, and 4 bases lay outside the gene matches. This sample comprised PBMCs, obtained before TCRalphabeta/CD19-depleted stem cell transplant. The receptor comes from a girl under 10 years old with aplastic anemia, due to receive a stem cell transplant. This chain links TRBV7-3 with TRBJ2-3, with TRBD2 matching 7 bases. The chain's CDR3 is CASSRSGYTDTQYF. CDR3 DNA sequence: TGTGCCAGCAGCCGTAGCGGGTACACAGATACGCAGTATTTT.